This T cell receptor beta chain was sequenced for a study of blood T cell repertoires in COVID-19. For the study at large: Samples representing acute and convalescent COVID-19 were sourced from the United States, Italy and Spain. T cells, B-cell-depleted T cells, or PBMCs provided the cDNA or gDNA that served as material.

Germline assignment: CDR1 SGDLS and CDR2 YYNGEE. The V segment lost 4 bases and the J segment 0 bases; nucleotides outside the gene matches: 4. This CDR3 is 14 amino acids long. In the original workflow: How many nucleated cells were present was estimated from reference gene primer amplification. Libraries were prepared by immunoSEQ multiplex PCR; TCRdb keeps only in-frame clonotypes and omits some of them. V, J and clone size are taken as reported in that table, and D and trimming were inferred from the DNA itself. The sample includes around 120,000 clones, about 89% seen only once; the top ten take more than 25%.

The source is a woman in her seventies with acute or convalescent COVID-19. This chain connects TRBV9 to TRBJ2-7; 7 nucleotides line up with TRBD1. Sequences were obtained from peripheral blood. The CDR3: CASSQDRNSYEQYF. Written as DNA, the CDR3 is TGTGCCAGCAGCCAGGACAGGAACTCCTACGAGCAGTACTTC.